This entry describes one T cell receptor (beta chain). The antigen is not known. These data originate in a study of cytomegalovirus exposure and HLA in healthy donors. In the PCR, 60 Vbeta and 13 Jbeta primers were used. Using immunoSEQ multiplex PCR, the repertoire was profiled, and TCRdb retains in-frame clones only, with some absent. The table lists about 150,000 clones, 55% to 70% of them singletons. Study-wide results and caveats: In a later analysis, TCR beta V- and J-gene trimming was associated with a missense DCLRE1C variant. Usually a TCR sequence was rare, but some public TCRs were found in many donors. A highly shared variant cluster was judged a likely technical artifact. In an earlier analysis, productive rearrangement rates for most beta V segments clustered near 87% or 30%.

The CDR3 covers 14 residues. V gave up 3 bases and J gave up 4 bases; unmatched junction bases: 3. Per germline, CDR1 GTSNPN and CDR2 SVGIG (reference sequence). V and J are TRBV30 and TRBJ2-3, with TRBD2 matching 11 bases. The sequence derives from a woman aged 55-69 years in good health and CMV-seropositive. Sample: PBMCs. CDR3 protein: CAWRVAGGPDTQYF. The CDR3 region has the DNA TGTGCCTGGAGGGTAGCGGGAGGGCCAGATACGCAGTATTTT.